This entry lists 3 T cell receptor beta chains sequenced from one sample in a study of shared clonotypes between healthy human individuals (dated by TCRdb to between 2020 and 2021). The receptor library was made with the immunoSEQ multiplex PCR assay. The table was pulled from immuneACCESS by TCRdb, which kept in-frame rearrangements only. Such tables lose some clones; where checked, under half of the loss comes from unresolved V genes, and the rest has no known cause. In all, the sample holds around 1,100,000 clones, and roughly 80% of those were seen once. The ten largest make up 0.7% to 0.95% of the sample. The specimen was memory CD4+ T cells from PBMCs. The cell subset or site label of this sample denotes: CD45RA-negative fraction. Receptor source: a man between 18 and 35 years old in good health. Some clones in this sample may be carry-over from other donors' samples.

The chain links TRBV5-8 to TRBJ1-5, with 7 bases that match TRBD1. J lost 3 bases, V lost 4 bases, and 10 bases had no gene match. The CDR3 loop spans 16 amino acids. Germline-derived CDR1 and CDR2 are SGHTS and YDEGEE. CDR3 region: CASSPRTGKANQPQHF. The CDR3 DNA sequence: TGTGCCAGCAGCCCTCGGACAGGCAAGGCCAATCAGCCCCAGCATTTT.

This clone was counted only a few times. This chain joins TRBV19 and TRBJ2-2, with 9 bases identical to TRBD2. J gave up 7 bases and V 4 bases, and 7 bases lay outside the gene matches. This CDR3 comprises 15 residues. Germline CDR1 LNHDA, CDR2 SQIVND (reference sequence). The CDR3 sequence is CASSTPGLASGELFF. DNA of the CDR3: TGTGCCAGTAGTACCCCGGGACTAGCAAGCGGGGAGCTGTTTTTT.

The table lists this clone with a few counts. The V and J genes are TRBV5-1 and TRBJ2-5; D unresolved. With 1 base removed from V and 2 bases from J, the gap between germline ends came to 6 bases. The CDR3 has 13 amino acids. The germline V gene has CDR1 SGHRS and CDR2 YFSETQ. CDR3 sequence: CASSLSLQETQYF. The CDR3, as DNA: TGCGCCAGCAGCTTGTCGCTGCAAGAGACCCAGTACTTC.